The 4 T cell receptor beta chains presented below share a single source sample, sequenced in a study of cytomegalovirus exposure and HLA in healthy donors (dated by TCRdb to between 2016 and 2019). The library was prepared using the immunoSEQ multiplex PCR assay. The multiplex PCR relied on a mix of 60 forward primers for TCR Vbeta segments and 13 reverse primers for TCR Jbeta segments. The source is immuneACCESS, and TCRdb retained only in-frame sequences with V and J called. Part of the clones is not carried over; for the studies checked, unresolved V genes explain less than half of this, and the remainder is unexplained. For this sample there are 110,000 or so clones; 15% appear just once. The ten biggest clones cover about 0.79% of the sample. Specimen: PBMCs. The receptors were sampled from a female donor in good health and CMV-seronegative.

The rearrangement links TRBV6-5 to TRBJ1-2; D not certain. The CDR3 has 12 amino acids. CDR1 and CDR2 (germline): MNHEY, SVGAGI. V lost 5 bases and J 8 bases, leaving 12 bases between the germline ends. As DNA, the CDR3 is TGTGCCAGCAGTAGACATGAAGAAGGCTACACCTTC. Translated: CASSRHEEGYTF.

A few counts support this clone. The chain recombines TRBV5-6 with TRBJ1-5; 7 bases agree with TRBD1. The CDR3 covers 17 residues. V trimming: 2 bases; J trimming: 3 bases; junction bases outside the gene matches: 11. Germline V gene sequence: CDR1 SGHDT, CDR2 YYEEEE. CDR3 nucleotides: TGTGCCAGCAGCTTTGGTCTAAGGGGGACAGTCAATCAGCCCCAGCATTTT. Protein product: CASSFGLRGTVNQPQHF.

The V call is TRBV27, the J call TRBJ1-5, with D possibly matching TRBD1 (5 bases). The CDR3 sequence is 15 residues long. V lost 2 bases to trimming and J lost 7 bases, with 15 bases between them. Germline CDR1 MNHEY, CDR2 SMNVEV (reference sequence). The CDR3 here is CASSLALGDGQPQHF. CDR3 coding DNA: TGTGCCAGCAGTTTAGCCTTAGGGGATGGACAGCCCCAGCATTTT.

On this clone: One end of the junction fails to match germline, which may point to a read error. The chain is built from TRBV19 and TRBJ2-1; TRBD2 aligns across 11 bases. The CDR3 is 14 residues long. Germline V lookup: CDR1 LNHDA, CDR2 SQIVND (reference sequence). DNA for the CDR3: TGTGCCAGTAGCATAGCGGGGGGGCCGAATGAGCAGTTCTTC. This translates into CASSIAGGPNEQFF.